The T cell receptor beta chain described here comes from a study of spatial heterogeneity in lung cancer. Whole-study results and caveats: The study found that expanded intratumoral alpha and beta TCR counts tracked tumor mutation counts. The study estimated about 6.4% alpha and over 12% beta chain coverage of tumor T cells.

Many counts were recorded for this clonotype. The antigen is unknown. From the 5' RACE reads, TCRdb called clonotypes with MiXCR, one entry per CDR3 protein. The data show under 20,000 distinct CDR3 sequences, roughly 6% seen once. CDR3 size: 14 residues. V shed 2 bases, J shed 6 bases, and the junction held 7 bases outside the gene matches. Sample time point: sample taken at primary tumor resection. The donors were about 72 patients with non-small cell lung cancer that was early-stage and untreated. This rearrangement joins TRBV12-3 or TRBV12-4 to TRBJ2-7; 7 positions match TRBD1. The origin of this receptor is a male donor with early-stage non-small cell lung cancer. Sample: lung tumor tissue, taken at surgery. DNA of the CDR3: TGTGCCAGCAGTTTATACAGGGGTGGAATCGAGCAGTACTTC. This codes for CASSLYRGGIEQYF.